These T cell receptor beta chains were read from a single sample in a study of long-term antiretroviral therapy in people with HIV. Assay: immunoSEQ multiplex PCR; the TCRdb copy retains only in-frame clones and omits some. The sample records some 30,000 clones, 85% to 90% being singletons. Specimen: unsorted PBMCs, collected 1.8 years after starting antiretroviral therapy. The receptors originated from a woman younger than 35 with HIV. The CDR3 runs from the conserved cysteine through the conserved F or W. A D gene is named only where the DNA matches it firmly. Clone size, where shown, is once, few, many, or a class for clones that have expanded.

clone size,J gene,V gene,D gene,CDR3 protein,CDR3 DNA
-,TRBJ2-1,TRBV6-5,TRBD2,CASSKGLAGVNEQFF,TGTGCCAGCAGTAAGGGACTAGCGGGAGTGAATGAGCAGTTCTTC
-,TRBJ1-4,TRBV14,-,CASSQPGSGGKLFF,TGTGCCAGCAGCCAACCGGGCAGCGGTGGAAAACTGTTTTTT
-,TRBJ2-7,TRBV7-3,-,CASSLNGYGYEQYF,TGTGCCAGCAGCTTAAATGGCTACGGCTACGAGCAGTACTTC
-,TRBJ2-7,TRBV27,TRBD2,CASSLSVTSGRAGEQYF,TGTGCCAGCAGTTTATCAGTGACTAGCGGGAGGGCGGGGGAGCAGTACTTC
once,TRBJ2-1,TRBV5-1,-,CASSPGTTYNEQFF,TGCGCCAGCAGCCCGGGGACCACCTACAATGAGCAGTTCTTC
-,TRBJ2-7,TRBV6-1,-,CASSEYIDTRSYEQYF,TGTGCCAGCAGTGAATATATAGACACCCGCTCCTACGAGCAGTACTTC
-,TRBJ1-3,TRBV5-8,-,CASSLHSGNTIYF,TGTGCCAGCAGCTTACACTCTGGAAACACCATATATTTT
few,TRBJ2-7,TRBV4-1,TRBD1,CASSVSGTGGWDEQYF,TGCGCCAGCAGCGTTTCCGGGACAGGGGGCTGGGACGAGCAGTACTTC
-,TRBJ2-7,TRBV9,-,CASSVAGGTAEQYF,TGTGCCAGCAGCGTAGCTGGGGGGACCGCCGAGCAGTACTTC
-,TRBJ2-7,TRBV6-6,-,CASSRTVPSYEQYF,TGTGCCAGCAGTCGGACAGTACCTTCCTACGAGCAGTACTTC
-,TRBJ1-4,TRBV28,-,CASSFQSGNKKLFF,TGTGCCAGCAGTTTTCAGAGCGGGAACAAAAAACTGTTTTTT
-,TRBJ1-5,TRBV27,-,CASSSLGTNQPQHF,TGTGCCAGCAGTTCTCTCGGGACCAATCAGCCCCAGCATTTT
once,TRBJ2-7,TRBV7-2,-,CASSLAGGSWYEQYF,TGTGCCAGCAGCTTAGCAGGCGGCAGCTGGTACGAGCAGTACTTC